These 14 T cell receptor beta chains share one sample of origin, sequenced in a study of cytomegalovirus exposure and HLA in healthy donors (dated by TCRdb to 2015 to 2018). Library generation was performed with the immunoSEQ multiplex PCR assay. For the multiplex PCR, a mixture combining 60 forward primers for TCR Vbeta segments and 13 reverse primers for TCR Jbeta segments was used. In its TCRdb copy, this immuneACCESS table keeps in-frame sequences only and misses some clones. Where compared with another copy, unresolved V genes explain less than half of these, and the others have no known cause. Across this sample there are 150,000 or so clones, with around 75% seen only once. The top ten constitute roughly 8% of the sample. Sequenced material: PBMCs. Every receptor here comes from a woman aged 40 to 50 in good health and CMV-seropositive.

The sample holds a few counts of this clone. The chain recombines TRBV10-3 with TRBJ2-7, with 8 bases identical to TRBD1. The germline V gene encodes CDR1 ENHRY and CDR2 SYGVKD. V lost 6 bases to trimming and J lost 1 base; unmatched junction nucleotides: 5. This CDR3 has 14 amino acids. CDR3 DNA sequence: TGTGCCATCAGGGCTGACAGGGGTTCCTACGAGCAGTACTTC. Translation gives CAIRADRGSYEQYF.

The J gene is TRBJ2-5, the V gene TRBV9; no clear D. Germline assignment: CDR1 SGDLS and CDR2 YYNGEE. Deletions cut 5 bases from V and 2 bases from J, with 7 bases between. The CDR3 sequence is 12 residues long. CDR3 amino acids: CASSQNQETQYF. As DNA, the CDR3 is TGTGCCAGCAGTCAAAATCAAGAGACCCAGTACTTC.

The chain carries TRBV7-6 and TRBJ2-1; TRBD2 aligns across 11 bases. The CDR3 contains 15 residues. Germline trimming cut 2 bases from V and 6 bases from J; bases unmatched to any gene: 3. The V gene's germline CDR1 is SGHVS and CDR2 FNYEAQ. The chain's CDR3 is CASSLLAGGANEQFF. CDR3 coding DNA: TGTGCCAGCAGCTTACTAGCGGGAGGAGCCAATGAGCAGTTCTTC.

The chain couples TRBV11-2 to TRBJ2-3; D not certain. The V and J ends lost 3 bases and 3 bases respectively, with 4 bases between them. The CDR3 spans 12 residues. Germline lookup yields CDR1 SGHAT and CDR2 FQNNGV. DNA of the CDR3: TGTGCCAGCAGCTTTAGTACAGATACGCAGTATTTT. Protein sequence: CASSFSTDTQYF.

The chain is built from TRBV30 and TRBJ1-2, with D possibly matching TRBD1 (5 bases). This CDR3 is built from 14 residues. V lost 3 bases and J lost 4, with 15 bases in between. In germline, CDR1 is GTSNPN, CDR2 SVGIG (reference sequence). CDR3 nucleotide sequence: TGTGCCTGGAGCCGGCAGGGTATCATCTATGGCTACACCTTC. This gives the protein CAWSRQGIIYGYTF.

This clone was counted between two and nine times. V is TRBV19 and J is TRBJ2-1, with a tentative D call TRBD2 (5 bases). Trimming took 3 bases from V and 7 from J, leaving 13 bases between them. Germline CDR1 and CDR2: LNHDA and SQIVND (reference sequence). This CDR3 contains 14 residues. Here the CDR3 reads CASSIGLAFNEQFF. Here the CDR3 DNA reads TGTGCCAGTAGTATCGGTCTAGCATTTAATGAGCAGTTCTTC.

The chain carries TRBV5-6 and TRBJ2-7, with TRBD2 matching over 8 bases. The length of the CDR3 is 16 residues. V lost 4 bases, J lost 0 bases, and 9 bases stayed unmatched. From germline, CDR1 is SGHDT and CDR2 YYEEEE. The CDR3: CASSLRGGRPSYEQYF. The CDR3 bases are TGTGCCAGCAGCCTGCGCGGGGGGCGGCCCTCCTACGAGCAGTACTTC.

The chain couples TRBV27 to TRBJ2-5; 8 bases are shared with TRBD1. Per germline, CDR1 MNHEY and CDR2 SMNVEV (reference sequence). The CDR3 length is 14 residues. J lost 3 bases, V lost 3 bases, and 3 bases had no gene match. The CDR3 nucleotides are TGTGCCAGCAGTTTCAGGGGGCTTAAAGAGACCCAGTACTTC. It is translated as CASSFRGLKETQYF.

The chain recombines TRBV5-1 with TRBJ2-1; 11 nucleotides agree with TRBD2. Trimming took 0 bases from V and 5 from J; bases not matched to a gene: 1. The germline CDR1 and CDR2 sequences are SGHRS and YFSETQ. This CDR3 is built from 15 residues. The CDR3 protein is CASSLVAGGDNEQFF. As DNA, the CDR3 is TGCGCCAGCAGCTTGGTAGCGGGAGGGGACAATGAGCAGTTCTTC.

This clone was recorded only once. This chain connects TRBV7-9 to TRBJ2-3; D perhaps matches TRBD1 (5 bases). The V gene lost 2 bases and the J gene lost 2 bases, with 11 bases spanning the gap. Germline CDR1 and CDR2: SEHNR and FQNEAQ (reference sequence). This CDR3 region has 15 residues. This chain's CDR3 is CASSLRTPNTDTQYF. The CDR3 bases are TGTGCCAGCAGCTTACGGACACCCAACACAGATACGCAGTATTTT.

The CDR3 DNA reads TGTGCCAGCTCTCCGCGGGGGCAGGGCACCGGGGAGCTGTTTTTT. Amino acids: CASSPRGQGTGELFF. The chain carries TRBV7-9 and TRBJ2-2, with D tentatively TRBD2 (7 bases). Between the trimmed V and J ends, which lost 8 bases and 4 bases, there was a span of 17 bases. The germline V gene encodes CDR1 SEHNR and CDR2 FQNEAQ (reference sequence). The CDR3 length is 15 residues.

The rearrangement joins TRBV28 to TRBJ2-7; tentative D call: TRBD2 (7 bases). This CDR3 is built from 14 residues. The V and J ends lost 7 bases and 6 bases respectively, with 19 bases between them. Germline CDR1 is MDHEN and CDR2 is SYDVKM. The CDR3 loop is CASIQGGGSSEQYF. Written as DNA, the CDR3 is TGTGCCAGCATTCAGGGAGGGGGATCGTCCGAGCAGTACTTC.

CDR3 amino acids: CASSLVGTAGANVLTF. The CDR3 DNA is TGTGCCAGCAGTTTGGTGGGCACAGCTGGGGCCAACGTCCTGACTTTC. The gene calls are TRBV28 and TRBJ2-6; the D is unclear. Per the germline V gene, CDR1 is MDHEN and CDR2 is SYDVKM. The CDR3 has 16 amino acids. V shed 3 bases and J shed 2 bases, with 11 bases lying between them.

The rearrangement uses TRBV7-9 and TRBJ1-1; D is possibly TRBD1 (5 bases). The germline V gene has CDR1 SEHNR and CDR2 FQNEAQ (reference sequence). V was pared by 5 bases and J by 3 bases, with 13 bases between. The CDR3 loop spans 14 amino acids. The CDR3 DNA is TGTGCCAGCAGCCTAGGACAAATCTACACTGAAGCTTTCTTT. This sequence encodes CASSLGQIYTEAFF.